These 27 T cell receptor beta chains were sequenced from one sample in a study of vaccination and CD4 T cells after COVID-19. These receptors have no known antigen. Sequencing of cultured CD4+ T cell DNA used the Oncomine TCR Beta short-read assay. CD4+ T cells were cultured, and genomic DNA was extracted from them. MiXCR, run by TCRdb on the PCR reads, gives a single entry per CDR3 protein. The sample lists under 11,000 distinct CDR3 sequences, less than 40% occurring once. Indicated treatment: roughly 11-day PBMC culture with coronavirus spike peptide pools or control peptides (ViraFEST assay). Those CD4+ T cells from the unexposed donor predate the COVID-19 pandemic (2011-2018). The sample was CD4+ T cells from blood, cultured in vitro. These receptors were collected from a human donor in good health.

This clonotype has only a few counts. The CDR3 DNA reads TGTGCCAGCAGCTTAAACCGTCGGGAGGGTGGGGAGACCCAGTACTTC. It encodes CASSLNRREGGETQYF. J is TRBJ2-5 and V is TRBV7-2, with 8 bases aligning to TRBD2. Germline CDR1 SGHTA, CDR2 FQGNSA. The CDR3 runs 16 residues. J lost 5 bases, V lost 2 bases, and 10 bases had no gene match.

This clonotype was counted between two and nine times. The rearrangement joins TRBV7-2 to TRBJ2-3, with 8 nucleotides matching TRBD2. Losses at the gene ends were 1 base for V and 0 bases for J; bases not matched to a gene: 15. There are 20 residues in the CDR3. CDR1 is SGHTA, CDR2 FQGNSA, per germline. CDR3 bases: TGTGCCAGCAGCTTAGGGGAGTCGGCTTTAGCGGGGCTGAGCACAGATACGCAGTATTTT. Protein: CASSLGESALAGLSTDTQYF.

This clonotype has just a few counts. The V call is TRBV20-1, the J call TRBJ2-3, with D perhaps TRBD2 (5 bases). The CDR3 runs 13 residues. Trimming left V 5 bases short and J 2 bases short, with 11 bases between. CDR1 is DFQATT and CDR2 is SNEGSKA in the germline V gene (reference sequence). CDR3 nucleotides: TGCAGTGCTCCCGGGGAGAACACAGATACGCAGTATTTT. Its protein product is CSAPGENTDTQYF.

A few counts support this clonotype. J is TRBJ2-1 and V is TRBV20-1; the D gene is possibly TRBD1 (6 bases). Germline V lookup: CDR1 DFQATT, CDR2 SNEGSKA (reference sequence). V was pared by 6 bases and J by 3 bases, with 15 bases between. This CDR3 is built from 14 residues. The CDR3 is CSARKQGLYNEQFF. The CDR3 DNA is TGCAGTGCCAGAAAACAGGGTCTCTACAATGAGCAGTTCTTC.

This sequence joins TRBV6-2 or TRBV6-3 and TRBJ2-7; D remains ambiguous. Deletions cut 7 bases from V and 4 bases from J, with 17 bases between. CDR3 size: 14 residues. Germline-derived CDR1 and CDR2 are MNHEY and SVGEGT. As DNA, the CDR3 is TGTGCCAGCACCGTTTACTATCCGCCTTACGAGCAGTACTTC. Amino acids: CASTVYYPPYEQYF.

V is TRBV7-2 and J is TRBJ1-6; D unresolved. This CDR3 comprises 15 residues. With 1 base removed from V and 2 bases from J, the gap between germline ends came to 6 bases. The germline CDR1 and CDR2 sequences are SGHTA and FQGNSA. The DNA of the CDR3 is TGTGCCAGCAGCTTAGACTTACCCTATAATTCACCCCTCCACTTT. Translated: CASSLDLPYNSPLHF.

This rearrangement joins TRBV5-1 to TRBJ1-1; D is unresolved. The CDR3 runs to 14 residues. Germline assignment: CDR1 SGHRS and CDR2 YFSETQ. Trimming left V 3 bases short and J 2 bases short, with 11 bases between. DNA of the CDR3: TGCGCCAGCAGCTCCGACCGACCCAACACTGAAGCTTTCTTT. It encodes CASSSDRPNTEAFF.

V and J are TRBV6-5 and TRBJ1-2; TRBD1 matches at 8 bases. Germline loops: CDR1 MNHEY, CDR2 SVGAGI. The CDR3 is 15 amino acids. Losses at the gene ends were 2 bases for V and 7 bases for J; bases not matched to a gene: 9. CDR3 DNA: TGTGCCAGCAGTTACCTTGAGACAGGGGAAGGTGGCTACACCTTC. Its translation is CASSYLETGEGGYTF.

The genes are TRBV20-1 and TRBJ2-1, with a possible D match to TRBD2 (6 bases). Germline values: CDR1 DFQATT, CDR2 SNEGSKA (reference sequence). The germline V and J ends were trimmed by 8 bases and 5 bases, with 16 bases remaining between them. This CDR3 is built from 13 residues. The CDR3 bases are TGCAGTCGTAGCGGAGGAGGCCACAATGAGCAGTTCTTC. Amino acids: CSRSGGGHNEQFF.

This clonotype appeared a few times. V and J are TRBV7-8 and TRBJ2-7; no clear D. In germline, CDR1 is SGHVS, CDR2 FQNEAQ. CDR3 length: 13 amino acids. Trimming shortened V by 4 bases and J by 3 bases, and 10 bases separated the two germline ends. CDR3 in amino acids: CASSSTGYYEQYF. DNA of the CDR3: TGTGCCAGCAGCTCGACTGGATACTACGAGCAGTACTTC.

The V call is TRBV5-1, the J call TRBJ2-5; D is unresolved. The CDR3 is 11 amino acids. From germline, CDR1 is SGHRS and CDR2 YFSETQ. With 5 bases removed from V and 3 bases from J, the gap between germline ends came to 5 bases. The CDR3 reads CASSVEETQYF. The DNA of the CDR3 is TGCGCCAGCAGTGTCGAAGAGACCCAGTACTTC.

This sequence joins TRBV5-5 and TRBJ2-3; D remains ambiguous. The CDR3 has 12 amino acids. The V end was cut by 2 bases, the J end by 4 bases, with 5 bases between. Germline CDR1 and CDR2: SGHKS and YYEKEE (reference sequence). For the CDR3, the DNA is TGTGCCAGCAGCTTATCTTCAGATACGCAGTATTTT. Its protein product is CASSLSSDTQYF.

The chain couples TRBV30 to TRBJ1-2; tentative D call: TRBD1 (5 bases). Trimming took 2 bases from V and 4 from J, leaving 8 bases between them. Germline V gene data show CDR1 as GTSNPN and CDR2 as SVGIG (reference sequence). The CDR3 loop spans 12 amino acids. The CDR3 reads CAWSRDFYGYTF. The CDR3 DNA reads TGTGCCTGGAGTAGGGACTTCTATGGCTACACCTTC.

The chain has TRBV2 and TRBJ2-7; 7 positions match TRBD1. This CDR3 has 13 amino acids. After removal of 5 bases from V and 2 bases from J, the junction contained 3 bases not matched to a gene. The germline V gene encodes CDR1 SNHLY and CDR2 FYNNEI. CDR3 sequence: CASSPGTAYEQYF. The DNA for the CDR3 is TGTGCCAGCAGTCCCGGGACAGCCTACGAGCAGTACTTC.

This clonotype was observed a few times. The chain joins TRBV20-1 to TRBJ2-3; D possibly matches TRBD1 or TRBD2 (5 bases each). Trimming left V 6 bases short and J 4 bases short, with 11 bases between. CDR1 and CDR2 (germline): DFQATT, SNEGSKA (reference sequence). The CDR3 contains 12 residues. CDR3 nucleotides: TGCAGTGCCGAGGGGTTATCAGATACGCAGTATTTT. Its translation: CSAEGLSDTQYF.

The V call is TRBV4-1, the J call TRBJ1-1; TRBD1 is a possible D gene (5 bases). The CDR3 extends over 15 amino acids. Germline V gene sequence: CDR1 MGHRA, CDR2 YSYEKL. Trimming cost V 3 bases and J 6 bases, with 17 bases left between them. The CDR3 here is CASSQPGRGRPEAFF. The CDR3 region has the DNA TGCGCCAGCAGCCAGCCGGGAAGGGGTCGACCTGAAGCTTTCTTT.

The rearrangement uses TRBV6-2 or TRBV6-3 and TRBJ2-5; 8 nucleotides match TRBD1. The trim removed 0 bases at V and 5 bases at J, leaving 5 bases unmatched. Germline values: CDR1 MNHEY, CDR2 SVGEGT. The CDR3 totals 15 residues. This CDR3 is CASSYSTGGAETQYF. DNA for the CDR3: TGTGCCAGCAGTTACTCCACAGGGGGAGCGGAGACCCAGTACTTC.

The J gene is TRBJ2-7, the V gene TRBV20-1; D assignment may be TRBD1 or TRBD2 (7 bases each). The CDR3 is made up of 14 amino acids. Per germline, CDR1 DFQATT and CDR2 SNEGSKA (reference sequence). Trimming removed 1 base at V and 9 bases at J, with 19 bases between. The CDR3 DNA reads as TGCAGTGCTAGAGCTAGCAGGGACAGCGGGATGCAGTACTTC. Protein sequence: CSARASRDSGMQYF.

This rearrangement joins TRBV15 to TRBJ1-3; D not resolved. Germline V lookup: CDR1 LNHNV, CDR2 YYDKDF (reference sequence). The CDR3 loop spans 15 amino acids. V was shortened by 0 bases and J by 0 bases, with 6 bases between the two germline ends. The CDR3 spells CATSREGFSGNTIYF. CDR3 bases: TGTGCCACCAGCAGAGAAGGTTTCTCTGGAAACACCATATATTTT.

The chain recombines TRBV20-1 with TRBJ2-3; 9 bases fit TRBD2. The germline V gene encodes CDR1 DFQATT and CDR2 SNEGSKA (reference sequence). V lost 7 bases and J lost 3; bases outside the gene matches: 20. CDR3 length: 18 residues. Here the CDR3 DNA reads TGCAGTGTCCCGGGGTCTGCGGGAGGGGGGGGGTGGACAGATACGCAGTATTTT. As protein: CSVPGSAGGGGWTDTQYF.

The rearrangement joins TRBV5-8 to TRBJ1-1; unclear D gene. Germline V CDR1 and CDR2: SGHTS, YDEGEE. This CDR3 region has 14 residues. V lost 4 bases, J lost 10 bases, and 20 bases lay in between. This chain's CDR3 is CASSPKGSQIGAFF. The CDR3 DNA follows: TGTGCCAGCAGCCCCAAGGGCTCCCAAATCGGAGCTTTCTTT.

This clonotype has a handful of counts. The CDR3 region is CSARDGQGQDQPQHF. The CDR3 region has the DNA TGCAGTGCTAGAGATGGGCAGGGACAGGATCAGCCCCAGCATTTT. J is TRBJ1-5 and V is TRBV20-1; 8 bases match TRBD1. Germline V lookup: CDR1 DFQATT, CDR2 SNEGSKA (reference sequence). The V and J ends lost 0 bases and 5 bases, in that order; junction bases with no gene match: 6. The CDR3 is 15 amino acids.

J is TRBJ1-5 and V is TRBV20-1; no clear D. The CDR3 spans 15 residues. Trimming shortened V by 0 bases and J by 0 bases, and 9 bases separated the two germline ends. Germline CDR1 is DFQATT and CDR2 is SNEGSKA (reference sequence). The CDR3 here is CSARDRIFSNQPQHF. In DNA form, the CDR3 reads TGCAGTGCTAGAGATAGAATCTTTAGCAATCAGCCCCAGCATTTT.

V and J are TRBV6-1 and TRBJ1-2; D unresolved. The length of the CDR3 is 14 residues. Germline V gene lookup returns CDR1 MNHNS and CDR2 SASEGT. Trimming removed 0 bases from V and 4 bases from J, with 9 bases in between. The CDR3 region is CASSEARARYGYTF. CDR3 bases: TGTGCCAGCAGTGAAGCGAGGGCCCGCTATGGCTACACCTTC.

This clonotype came up a few times. The chain joins TRBV27 to TRBJ2-1, with TRBD1 matching over 12 bases. The J segment lost 7 bases and the V segment lost 6 bases, leaving 13 bases of the junction unmatched. The CDR3 length is 17 residues. CDR1 MNHEY and CDR2 SMNVEV come from the germline V gene (reference sequence). The DNA of the CDR3 is TGTGCCAGCAGACCTGCGGGACAGGGGGCGCTGGGGAATGAGCAGTTCTTC. This translates into CASRPAGQGALGNEQFF.

The chain employs TRBV27 and TRBJ1-2, with D perhaps TRBD1 (6 bases). The CDR3 totals 15 residues. CDR1 is MNHEY and CDR2 is SMNVEV in the germline V gene (reference sequence). V lost 6 bases, J lost 5 bases, and 19 bases lay in between. CDR3 nucleotides: TGTGCCAGCAGCCTGTGGGGAGGGGGGAATTATGGCTACACCTTC. It codes for CASSLWGGGNYGYTF.

The chain combines TRBV6-5 with TRBJ1-2, with D possibly matching TRBD1 (5 bases). From germline, CDR1 is MNHEY and CDR2 SVGAGI. The CDR3 contains 13 residues. V shed 2 bases and J shed 5 bases, with 9 bases lying between them. The CDR3, as DNA: TGTGCCAGCAGTTACGGGACTACGTATGGCTACACCTTC. Its protein product is CASSYGTTYGYTF.